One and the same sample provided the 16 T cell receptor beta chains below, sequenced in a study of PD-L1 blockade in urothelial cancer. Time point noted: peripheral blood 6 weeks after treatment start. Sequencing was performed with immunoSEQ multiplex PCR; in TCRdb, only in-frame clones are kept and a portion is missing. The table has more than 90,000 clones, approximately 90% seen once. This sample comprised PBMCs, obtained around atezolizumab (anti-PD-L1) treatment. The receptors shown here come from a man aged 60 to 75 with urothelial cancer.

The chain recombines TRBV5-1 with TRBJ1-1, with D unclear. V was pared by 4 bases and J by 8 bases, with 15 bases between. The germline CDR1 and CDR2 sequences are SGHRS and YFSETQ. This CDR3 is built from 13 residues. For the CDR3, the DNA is TGCGCCAGCAGCCCGGGAAGGAGCTTCGAAGCTTTCTTT. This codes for CASSPGRSFEAFF.

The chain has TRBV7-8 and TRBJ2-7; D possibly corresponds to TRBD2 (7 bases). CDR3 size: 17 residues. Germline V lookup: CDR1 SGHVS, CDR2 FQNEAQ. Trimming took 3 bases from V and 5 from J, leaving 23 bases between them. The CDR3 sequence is CASSFGRGQGGADEQYF. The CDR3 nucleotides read TGTGCCAGCAGCTTCGGTCGAGGACAAGGGGGGGCCGACGAGCAGTACTTC.

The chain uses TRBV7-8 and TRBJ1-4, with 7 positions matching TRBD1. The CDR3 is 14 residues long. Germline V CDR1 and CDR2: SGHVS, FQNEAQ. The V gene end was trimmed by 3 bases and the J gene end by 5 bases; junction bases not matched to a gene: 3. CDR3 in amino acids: CASSFGTVNEKLFF. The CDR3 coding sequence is TGTGCCAGCAGCTTCGGGACAGTGAATGAAAAACTGTTTTTT.

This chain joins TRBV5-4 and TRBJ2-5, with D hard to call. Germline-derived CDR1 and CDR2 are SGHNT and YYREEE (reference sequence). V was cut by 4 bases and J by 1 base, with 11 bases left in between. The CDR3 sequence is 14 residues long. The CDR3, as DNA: TGTGCCAGCAGCCATACGGGTTTCCAAGAGACCCAGTACTTC. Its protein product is CASSHTGFQETQYF. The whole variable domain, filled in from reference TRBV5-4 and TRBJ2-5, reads ETGVTQSPTHLIKTRGQQVTLRCSSQSGHNTVSWYQQALGQGPQFIFQYYREEENGRGNFPPRFSGLQFPNYSSELNVNALELDDSALYLCASSHTGFQETQYFGPGTRLLVL.

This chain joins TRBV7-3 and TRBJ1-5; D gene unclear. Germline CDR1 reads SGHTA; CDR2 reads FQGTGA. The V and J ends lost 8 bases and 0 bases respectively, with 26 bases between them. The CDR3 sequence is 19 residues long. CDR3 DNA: TGTGCCAGCGAGGAGGGCCTACCTCACCAACATTATAGCAATCAGCCCCAGCATTTT. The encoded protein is CASEEGLPHQHYSNQPQHF.

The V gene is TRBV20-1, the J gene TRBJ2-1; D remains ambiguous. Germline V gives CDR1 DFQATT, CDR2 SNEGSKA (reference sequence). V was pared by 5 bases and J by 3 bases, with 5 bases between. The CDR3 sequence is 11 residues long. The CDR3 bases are TGCAGTGCTCCAAACTACAATGAGCAGTTCTTC. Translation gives CSAPNYNEQFF.

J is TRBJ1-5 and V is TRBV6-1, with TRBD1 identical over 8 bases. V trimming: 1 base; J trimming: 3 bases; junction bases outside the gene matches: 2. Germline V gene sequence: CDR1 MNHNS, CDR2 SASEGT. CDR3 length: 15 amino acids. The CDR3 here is CASSEGTGNNQPQHF. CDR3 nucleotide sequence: TGTGCCAGCAGTGAAGGGACAGGGAACAATCAGCCCCAGCATTTT.

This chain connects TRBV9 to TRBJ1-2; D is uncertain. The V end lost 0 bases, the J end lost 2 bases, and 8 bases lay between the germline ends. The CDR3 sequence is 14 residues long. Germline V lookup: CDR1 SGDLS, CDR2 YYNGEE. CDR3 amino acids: CASSVVDTNYGYTF. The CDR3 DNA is TGTGCCAGCAGCGTAGTCGACACAAACTATGGCTACACCTTC.

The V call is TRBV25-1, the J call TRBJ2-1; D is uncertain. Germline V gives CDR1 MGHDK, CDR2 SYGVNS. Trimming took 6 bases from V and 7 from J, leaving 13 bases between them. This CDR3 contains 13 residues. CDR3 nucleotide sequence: TGTGCCAGCAGCGAGGCTGCCTTAAATGAGCAGTTCTTC. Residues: CASSEAALNEQFF.

The CDR3 region is CASSSPSGLATDTQYF. The CDR3 DNA sequence: TGTGCCAGCAGCTCCCCCTCGGGACTAGCCACAGATACGCAGTATTTT. The chain uses TRBV11-3 and TRBJ2-3; TRBD2 agrees at 9 bases. Losses at the gene ends were 4 bases for V and 2 bases for J; bases not matched to a gene: 7. The CDR3 covers 16 residues. The germline CDR1 and CDR2 sequences are SGHNT and YENEEA.

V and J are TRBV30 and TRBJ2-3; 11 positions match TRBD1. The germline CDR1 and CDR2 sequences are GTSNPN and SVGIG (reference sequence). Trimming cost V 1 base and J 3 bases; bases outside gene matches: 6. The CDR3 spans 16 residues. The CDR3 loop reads CAWSAWDRGSTDTQYF. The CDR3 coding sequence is TGTGCCTGGAGTGCATGGGACAGGGGGTCGACAGATACGCAGTATTTT. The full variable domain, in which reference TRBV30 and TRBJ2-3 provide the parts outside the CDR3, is SQTIHQWPATLVQPVGSPLSLECTVEGTSNPNLYWYRQAAGRGLQLLFYSVGIGQISSEVPQNLSASRPQDRQFILSSKKLLLSDSGFYLCAWSAWDRGSTDTQYFGPGTRLTVL.

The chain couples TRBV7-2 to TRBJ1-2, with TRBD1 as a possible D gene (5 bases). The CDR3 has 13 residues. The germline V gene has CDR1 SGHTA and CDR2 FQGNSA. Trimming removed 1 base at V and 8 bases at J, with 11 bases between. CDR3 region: CASSLGDRVGYTF. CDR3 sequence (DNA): TGTGCCAGCAGCTTAGGCGACAGAGTGGGCTACACCTTC.

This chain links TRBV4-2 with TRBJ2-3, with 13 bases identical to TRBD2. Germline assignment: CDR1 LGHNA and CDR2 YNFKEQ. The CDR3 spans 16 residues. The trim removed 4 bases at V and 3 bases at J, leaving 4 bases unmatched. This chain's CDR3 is CASSPGLAGFTDTQYF. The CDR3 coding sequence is TGTGCCAGCAGCCCGGGACTAGCGGGATTTACAGATACGCAGTATTTT.

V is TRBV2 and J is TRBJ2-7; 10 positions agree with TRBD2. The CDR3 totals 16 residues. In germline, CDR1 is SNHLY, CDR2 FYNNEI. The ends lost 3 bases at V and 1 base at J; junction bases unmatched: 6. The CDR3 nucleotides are TGTGCCAGCAGTGAGGGTAGCGGGGGGAAATCCTACGAGCAGTACTTC. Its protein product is CASSEGSGGKSYEQYF.

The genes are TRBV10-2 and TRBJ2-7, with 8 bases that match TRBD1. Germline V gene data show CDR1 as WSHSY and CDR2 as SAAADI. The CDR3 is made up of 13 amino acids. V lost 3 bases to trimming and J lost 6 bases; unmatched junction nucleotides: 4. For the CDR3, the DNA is TGCGCCAGCAGTGACAGGGGGCGCCTCGAGCAGTACTTC. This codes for CASSDRGRLEQYF.

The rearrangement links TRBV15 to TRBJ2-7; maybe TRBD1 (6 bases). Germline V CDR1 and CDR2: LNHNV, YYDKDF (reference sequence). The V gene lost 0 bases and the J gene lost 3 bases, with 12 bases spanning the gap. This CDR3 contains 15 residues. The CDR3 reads CATSRDSAGDYEQYF. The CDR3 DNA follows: TGTGCCACCAGCAGAGATTCGGCAGGGGACTACGAGCAGTACTTC. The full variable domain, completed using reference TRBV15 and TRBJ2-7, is DAMVIQNPRYQVTQFGKPVTLSCSQTLNHNVMYWYQQKSSQAPKLLFHYYDKDFNNEADTPDNFQSRRPNTSFCFLDIRSPGLGDTAMYLCATSRDSAGDYEQYFGPGTRLTVT.